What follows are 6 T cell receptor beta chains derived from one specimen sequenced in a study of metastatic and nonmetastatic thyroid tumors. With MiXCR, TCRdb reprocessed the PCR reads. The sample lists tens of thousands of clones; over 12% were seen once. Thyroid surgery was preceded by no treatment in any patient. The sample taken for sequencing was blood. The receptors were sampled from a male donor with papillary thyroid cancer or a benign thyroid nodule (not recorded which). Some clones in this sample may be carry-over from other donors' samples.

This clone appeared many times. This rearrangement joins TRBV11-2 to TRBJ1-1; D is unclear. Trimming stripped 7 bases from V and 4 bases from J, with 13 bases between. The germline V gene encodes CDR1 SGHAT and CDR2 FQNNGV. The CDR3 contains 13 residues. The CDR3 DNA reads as TGTGCCAGCACCCTCGGGAGGCTCACTGAAGCTTTCTTT. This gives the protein CASTLGRLTEAFF.

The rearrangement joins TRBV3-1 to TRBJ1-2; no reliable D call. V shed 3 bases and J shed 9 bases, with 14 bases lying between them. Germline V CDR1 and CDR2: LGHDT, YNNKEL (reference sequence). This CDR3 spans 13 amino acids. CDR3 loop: CASSHRTVDCYTF. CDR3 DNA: TGTGCCAGCAGCCATCGGACGGTGGATTGCTACACCTTC.

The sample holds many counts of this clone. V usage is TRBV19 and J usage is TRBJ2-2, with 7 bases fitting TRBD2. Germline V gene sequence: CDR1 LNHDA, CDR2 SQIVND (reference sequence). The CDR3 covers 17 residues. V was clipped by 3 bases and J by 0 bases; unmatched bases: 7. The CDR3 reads CASSIRAGEPNTGELFF. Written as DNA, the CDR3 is TGTGCCAGTAGTATCCGGGCGGGAGAGCCGAACACCGGGGAGCTGTTTTTT.

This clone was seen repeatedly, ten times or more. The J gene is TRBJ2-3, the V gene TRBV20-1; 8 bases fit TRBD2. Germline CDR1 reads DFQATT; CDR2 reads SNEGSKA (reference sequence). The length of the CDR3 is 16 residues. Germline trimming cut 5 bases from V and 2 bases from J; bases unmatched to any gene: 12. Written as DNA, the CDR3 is TGCAGTGCTCGAGCCCTTCTAGCGGGCCCCACAGATACGCAGTATTTT. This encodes CSARALLAGPTDTQYF.

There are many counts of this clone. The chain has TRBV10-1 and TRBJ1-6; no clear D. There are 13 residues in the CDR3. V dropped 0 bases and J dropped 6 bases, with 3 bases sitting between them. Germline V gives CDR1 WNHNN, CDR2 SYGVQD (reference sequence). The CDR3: CASSESGNSPLHF. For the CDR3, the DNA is TGCGCCAGCAGTGAGTCCGGTAATTCACCCCTCCACTTT.

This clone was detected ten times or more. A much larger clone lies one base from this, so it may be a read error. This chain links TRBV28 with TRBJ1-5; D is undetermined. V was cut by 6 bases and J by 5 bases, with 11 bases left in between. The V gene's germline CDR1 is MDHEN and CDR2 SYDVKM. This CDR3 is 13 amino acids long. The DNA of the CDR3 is TGTGCCAGCAGCTGCGCCCCCTATCAGCCCCAGCATTTT. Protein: CASSCAPYQPQHF.